Below are 7 T cell receptor beta chains sequenced from a single sample in a study of graft-versus-host responses after intestinal transplantation. Profiling relied on immunoSEQ multiplex PCR, and the TCRdb table lists in-frame clones only, not all of them. There are approximately 78,000 clones in the sample; more than 75% occur only once, and around 8% lies in the top ten. For these receptors, no antigen is known. Here the sequenced sample was unstimulated CD8+ T cells sorted from spleen or lymph node cells, taken before transplant. Receptors were obtained from a human donor who was the organ donor for an intestinal transplant.

This rearrangement joins TRBV2 to TRBJ2-3; 14 bases are a match to TRBD2. The junction had 11 bases not matched to a gene; V was cut back by 4 bases and J by 2 bases. Germline-derived CDR1 and CDR2 are SNHLY and FYNNEI. The CDR3 spans 19 residues. For the CDR3, the DNA is TGTGCCAGCAGTGTCAAACTCGGGACTAGCGGGGGAATCACAGATACGCAGTATTTT. This translates into CASSVKLGTSGGITDTQYF.

Here the CDR3 reads CASSLGQGAWGNQPQHF. DNA of the CDR3: TGTGCCAGCAGCTTGGGGCAGGGGGCTTGGGGCAATCAGCCCCAGCATTTT. V usage is TRBV7-9 and J usage is TRBJ1-5, with 8 nucleotides matching TRBD1. This CDR3 is 17 amino acids long. Unmatched junction bases numbered 9, after V lost 3 bases and J lost 2 bases. Germline-derived CDR1 and CDR2 are SEHNR and FQNEAQ (reference sequence).

The chain joins TRBV5-1 to TRBJ2-7; 7 positions agree with TRBD1. The CDR3 covers 17 residues. J gave up 4 bases and V 3 bases, and 16 bases lay outside the gene matches. Germline-derived CDR1 and CDR2 are SGHRS and YFSETQ. The CDR3 DNA follows: TGCGCCAGCAGCTCCGACCCGGGACAGATGGGGGATTACGAGCAGTACTTC. Amino acids: CASSSDPGQMGDYEQYF.

This clone appeared a few times. The V and J genes are TRBV6-1 and TRBJ2-2; D unresolved. The CDR3 loop spans 12 amino acids. Deletions cut 10 bases from V and 6 bases from J, with 12 bases between. Per the germline V gene, CDR1 is MNHNS and CDR2 is SASEGT. The CDR3 bases are TGTGCCATCTCTGGGCAGGCCGGGGAGCTGTTTTTT. Translating gives CAISGQAGELFF.

J is TRBJ2-3 and V is TRBV6-5; D perhaps matches TRBD1 (5 bases). This CDR3 is built from 13 residues. The germline V gene has CDR1 MNHEY and CDR2 SVGAGI. V was cut by 2 bases and J by 5 bases, with 8 bases left in between. This CDR3 is CASSYGAEDTQYF. The CDR3 DNA is TGTGCCAGCAGTTACGGGGCGGAAGATACGCAGTATTTT.

The rearrangement uses TRBV9 and TRBJ1-2, with D possibly being TRBD1 (5 bases). The CDR3 sequence is 15 residues long. The V gene lost 1 base and the J gene lost 13 bases, with 23 bases spanning the gap. CDR1 and CDR2 (germline): SGDLS, YYNGEE. The CDR3 here is CASSVSGGSGVRCTF. For the CDR3, the DNA is TGTGCCAGCAGCGTATCGGGGGGTAGCGGGGTCCGGTGCACCTTC.

This chain connects TRBV21-1 to TRBJ1-4. TRBV21-1 is a documented pseudogene. There are 17 residues in the CDR3. Here the CDR3 reads CASSARGGVGKMEKLFF. The CDR3 nucleotides are TGTGCCAGCAGCGCCAGAGGGGGGGTTGGTAAGATGGAAAAACTGTTTTTT.